This T cell receptor (beta chain) was sequenced for a study of shared clonotypes between healthy human individuals. Broader study findings: Across a handful of donors, naive CD4 shared around 5%, naive CD8 around 3.5%, memory CD4 roughly 2.1%, memory CD8 0.4%.

The protocol was immunoSEQ multiplex PCR, while the TCRdb copy is restricted to in-frame clones and leaves out a portion. The sample yields approximately 1.5 million clones, just under 99% seen once. On this clone itself: As yet, its antigen is unknown.

Specimen: naive CD4+ T cells sorted from blood. As to subset: CD45RA+ positively selected. The sequence derives from a man younger than 40 in good health.

The CDR3 loop reads CAISHGTDEAFF. In nucleotides, the CDR3 is TGTGCCATCAGTCATGGGACGGATGAAGCTTTCTTT. The rearrangement uses TRBV10-3 and TRBJ1-1, with a weak D call TRBD1 (5 bases). CDR1 ENHRY and CDR2 SYGVKD come from the germline V gene. V shed 5 bases and J shed 7 bases, with 11 bases lying between them. The CDR3 has 12 residues.